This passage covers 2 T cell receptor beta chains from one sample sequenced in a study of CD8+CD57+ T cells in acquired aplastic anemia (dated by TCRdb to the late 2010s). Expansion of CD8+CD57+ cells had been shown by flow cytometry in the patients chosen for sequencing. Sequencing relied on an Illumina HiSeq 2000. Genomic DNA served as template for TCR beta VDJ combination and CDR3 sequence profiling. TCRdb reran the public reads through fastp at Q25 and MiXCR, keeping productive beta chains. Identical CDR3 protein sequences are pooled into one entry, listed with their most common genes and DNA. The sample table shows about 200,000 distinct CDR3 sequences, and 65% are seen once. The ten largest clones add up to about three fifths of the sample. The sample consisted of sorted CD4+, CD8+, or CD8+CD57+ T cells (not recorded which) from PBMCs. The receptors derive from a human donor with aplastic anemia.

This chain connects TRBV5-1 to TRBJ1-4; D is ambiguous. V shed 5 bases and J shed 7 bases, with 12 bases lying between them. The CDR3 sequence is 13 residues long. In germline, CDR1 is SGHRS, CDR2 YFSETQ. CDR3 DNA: TGCGCCAGCAGACGGAGCGGAGGTGAAAAACTGTTTTTT. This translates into CASRRSGGEKLFF.

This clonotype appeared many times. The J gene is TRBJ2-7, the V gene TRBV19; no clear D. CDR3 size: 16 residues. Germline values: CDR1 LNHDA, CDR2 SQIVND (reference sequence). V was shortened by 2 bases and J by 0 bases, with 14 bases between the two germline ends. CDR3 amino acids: CASSIHPTKSSYEQYF. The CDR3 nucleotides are TGTGCCAGTAGTATACATCCGACAAAAAGCTCCTACGAGCAGTACTTC.